The sample holds one count of the clone carrying this T cell receptor beta chain. The target antigen is unknown. The data are from a study of cytomegalovirus exposure and HLA in healthy donors. Overall study: The early release's HLA-typed donors yielded 65 million to 85 million unique TCRs.

General study points: A later analysis reportedly found that, within productive TCRs, an Asian-associated ancestry cluster had fewer N-insertions than the mean observed across the approximately 700 donors. A later examination showed that TCR association rates differed by HLA locus, with DRB1 most and HLA-C fewest. Productive status was seen about 87% or about 30% of the time for most TCR beta V segments in an earlier analysis.

Trimming cost V 3 bases and J 4 bases; bases outside gene matches: 4. The germline V gene encodes CDR1 MNHNY and CDR2 SVGAGI (reference sequence). This CDR3 is 14 amino acids long. With 60 Vbeta and 13 Jbeta primers, the PCR was carried out. The method was immunoSEQ multiplex PCR; TCRdb's version includes in-frame clones alone and lacks a portion of them. The sample lists 140,000 or so clones; about 64% were seen once. J is TRBJ2-3 and V is TRBV6-6, with 7 bases fitting TRBD2. The receptor was derived from a man in his sixties in good health and CMV-seronegative. Source material: PBMCs. The CDR3 DNA reads as TGTGCCAGCAGTTATACGGGAGGCGCAGATACGCAGTATTTT. Translating gives CASSYTGGADTQYF.